The entry below describes one T cell receptor beta chain. CDR3 length: 14 residues. V lost 4 bases, J lost 0 bases, and 9 bases lay in between. The germline gives CDR1 ENHRY, CDR2 SYGVKD. Sequenced by immunoSEQ multiplex PCR; TCRdb stores in-frame clones only, minus some. The data hold 55,000 to 85,000 clones, with almost 80% observed a single time. The sample comes from a study of PD-1 blockade in mismatch repair-deficient tumors. V gene TRBV10-3 combines with J gene TRBJ2-5, with a tentative D call TRBD1 (6 bases). The sequences come from peripheral blood, collected 2 weeks after starting pembrolizumab. This TCR was sampled from an adult with mismatch repair-deficient cancer. This CDR3 reads CAISATGNQETQYF. CDR3 DNA: TGTGCCATCAGTGCGACAGGCAACCAAGAGACCCAGTACTTC.